Listed below are T cell receptor beta chains from one sample, sequenced in a study of T cell clonotyping in hematopoietic cell transplantation. Only in-frame clones appear in the TCRdb table, and some are missing; sequencing was by immunoSEQ multiplex PCR. The profile shows approximately 8,400 clones, 60% to 80% of them singletons. This specimen was peripheral blood mononuclear cells, taken 100 days after allogeneic stem cell transplant. The receptor source for this set is a male patient between 55 and 70 years old who had an allogeneic stem cell transplant from an unrelated donor, so the T cells may come from the graft donor. Some clones in this sample may be carry-over from other donors' samples. CDR3s include the opening cysteine and the closing phenylalanine or tryptophan. D genes are given only for firm matches. The size of a clone is reported for some rows only, either as once, few or many, or as a class for expanded clones.

>-|-|TRBV13|TRBJ2-7
CASSRSYEQYF
TGTGCCAGCAGCCGCAGCTACGAGCAGTACTTC
>TRBD1|-|TRBV7-8|TRBJ2-1
CASSLVWGTGDNEQFF
TGTGCCAGCAGCTTAGTTTGGGGGACAGGCGACAATGAGCAGTTCTTC
>TRBD1|-|TRBV7-2|TRBJ1-3
CATETGGRNTIYF
TGTGCCACCGAGACAGGGGGAAGAAACACCATATATTTT
>-|-|TRBV2|TRBJ1-4
CASTAQLNEKLFF
TGTGCCAGCACGGCACAGCTTAATGAAAAACTGTTTTTT
>TRBD1|-|TRBV5-1|TRBJ2-7
CASSSYRGSTYEQYF
TGCGCCAGCAGCTCTTACAGGGGGAGCACCTACGAGCAGTACTTC
>-|-|TRBV6-5|TRBJ1-1
CASSYSNQIAEAFF
TGTGCCAGCAGTTACTCGAACCAGATAGCGGAAGCTTTCTTT
>TRBD1|-|TRBV7-9|TRBJ1-6
CASSAGQGSDNSPLHF
TGTGCCAGCAGCGCCGGACAGGGATCCGATAATTCACCCCTCCACTTT
>TRBD1|-|TRBV29-1|TRBJ2-5
CSVELGQGRETQYF
TGCAGCGTTGAATTGGGACAGGGACGAGAGACCCAGTACTTC
>-|-|TRBV6-5|TRBJ2-1
CASSYLGNEQFF
TGTGCCAGCAGTTACCTGGGCAATGAGCAGTTCTTC
>-|-|TRBV10-2|TRBJ2-1
CASSESMSRSPYNEQFF
TGCGCCAGCAGTGAGTCGATGTCTAGAAGTCCCTACAATGAGCAGTTCTTC
>-|-|TRBV20-1|TRBJ2-1
CSARSGREQFF
TGCAGTGCTAGAAGTGGTCGGGAGCAGTTCTTC
>-|-|TRBV11-2|TRBJ1-2
CASSLGVNYGYTF
TGTGCCAGCAGCTTAGGGGTTAACTATGGCTACACCTTC
>-|few|TRBV18|TRBJ2-3
CASSPGGGEDTDTQYF
TGTGCCAGCTCACCGGGAGGGGGTGAGGACACAGATACGCAGTATTTT
>TRBD1|-|TRBV19|TRBJ1-1
CASSPDDRGQPEAFF
TGTGCCAGTAGTCCCGACGACAGGGGTCAGCCTGAAGCTTTCTTT
>-|-|TRBV7-9|TRBJ1-1
CASSLLTGSNTEAFF
TGTGCCAGCAGTTTATTGACAGGCTCGAACACTGAAGCTTTCTTT
>-|-|TRBV6-1|TRBJ2-3
CASSEANAGRSTDTQYF
TGTGCCAGCAGTGAAGCCAACGCGGGACGTAGCACAGATACGCAGTATTTT
>-|-|TRBV6-5|TRBJ1-1
CASSPRNTEAFF
TGTGCCAGCAGCCCGCGGAACACTGAAGCTTTCTTT
>TRBD1|-|TRBV7-9|TRBJ1-2
CASSLLSGTGDPGYTF
TGTGCCAGCAGCTTACTTTCCGGGACAGGGGACCCTGGCTACACCTTC
>-|-|TRBV7-3|TRBJ1-4
CASSRYPGPNEKLFF
TGTGCCAGCAGCCGATACCCGGGACCTAATGAAAAACTGTTTTTT
>-|once|TRBV2|TRBJ1-1
CASSEVPYSEAFF
TGTGCCAGCAGTGAAGTCCCTTACTCTGAAGCTTTCTTT
>-|-|TRBV5-5|TRBJ1-1
CASSLAGVDTEAFF
TGTGCCAGCAGCTTGGCGGGGGTCGACACTGAAGCTTTCTTT
>TRBD2|-|TRBV7-9|TRBJ2-3
CASSLVTSGTDTQYF
TGTGCCAGCAGCTTAGTAACTAGCGGCACAGATACGCAGTATTTT